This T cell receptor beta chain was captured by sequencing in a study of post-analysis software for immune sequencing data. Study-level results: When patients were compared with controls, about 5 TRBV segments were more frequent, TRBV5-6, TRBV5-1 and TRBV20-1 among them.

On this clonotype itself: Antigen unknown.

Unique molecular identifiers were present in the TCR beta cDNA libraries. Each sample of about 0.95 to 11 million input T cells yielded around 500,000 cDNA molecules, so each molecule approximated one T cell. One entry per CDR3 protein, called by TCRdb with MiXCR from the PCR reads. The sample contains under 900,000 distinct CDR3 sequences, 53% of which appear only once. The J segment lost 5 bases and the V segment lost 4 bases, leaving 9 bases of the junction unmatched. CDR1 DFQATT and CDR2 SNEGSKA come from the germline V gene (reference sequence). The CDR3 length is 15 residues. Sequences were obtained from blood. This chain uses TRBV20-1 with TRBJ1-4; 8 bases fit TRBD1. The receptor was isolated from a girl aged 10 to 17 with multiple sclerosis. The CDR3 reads CSAKDRAASNEKLFF. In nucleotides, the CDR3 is TGCAGTGCTAAGGACAGGGCCGCTTCGAATGAAAAACTGTTTTTT.